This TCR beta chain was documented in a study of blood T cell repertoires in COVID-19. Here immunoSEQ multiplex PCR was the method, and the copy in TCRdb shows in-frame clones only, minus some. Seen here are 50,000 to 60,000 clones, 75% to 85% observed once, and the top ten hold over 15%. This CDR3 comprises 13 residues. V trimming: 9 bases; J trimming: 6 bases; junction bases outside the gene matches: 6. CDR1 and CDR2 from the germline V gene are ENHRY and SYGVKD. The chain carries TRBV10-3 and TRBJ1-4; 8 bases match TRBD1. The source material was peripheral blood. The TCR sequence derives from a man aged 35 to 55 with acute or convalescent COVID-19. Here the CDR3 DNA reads TGTGCCATTAAGGACAGGGAGGATGAAAAACTGTTTTTT. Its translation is CAIKDREDEKLFF.